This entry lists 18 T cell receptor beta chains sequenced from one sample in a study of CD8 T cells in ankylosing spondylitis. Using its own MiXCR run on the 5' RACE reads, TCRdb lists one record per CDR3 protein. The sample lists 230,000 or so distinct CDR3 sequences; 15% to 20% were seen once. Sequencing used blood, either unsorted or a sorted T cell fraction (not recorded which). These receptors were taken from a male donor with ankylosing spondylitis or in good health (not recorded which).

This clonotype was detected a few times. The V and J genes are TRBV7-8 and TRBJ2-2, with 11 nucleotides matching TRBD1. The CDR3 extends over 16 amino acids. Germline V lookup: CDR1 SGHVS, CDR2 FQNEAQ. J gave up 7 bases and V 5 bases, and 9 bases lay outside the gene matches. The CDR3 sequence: CASSTPGQGEGGELFF. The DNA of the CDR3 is TGTGCCAGCAGCACGCCGGGACAGGGGGAAGGCGGGGAGCTGTTTTTT.

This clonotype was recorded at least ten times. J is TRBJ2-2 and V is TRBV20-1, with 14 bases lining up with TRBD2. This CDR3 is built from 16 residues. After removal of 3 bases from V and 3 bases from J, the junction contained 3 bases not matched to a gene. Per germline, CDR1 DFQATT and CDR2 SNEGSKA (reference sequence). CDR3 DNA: TGCAGTGCTAGCAGACTAGCGGGAGGGGACACCGGGGAGCTGTTTTTT. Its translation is CSASRLAGGDTGELFF.

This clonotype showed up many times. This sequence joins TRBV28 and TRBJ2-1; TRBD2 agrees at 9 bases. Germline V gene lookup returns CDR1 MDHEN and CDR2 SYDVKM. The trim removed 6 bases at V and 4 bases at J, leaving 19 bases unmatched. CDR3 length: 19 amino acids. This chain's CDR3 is CASSPGMGSVTSGYNEQFF. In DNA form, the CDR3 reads TGTGCCAGCAGCCCGGGTATGGGGTCAGTGACTAGCGGTTACAATGAGCAGTTCTTC.

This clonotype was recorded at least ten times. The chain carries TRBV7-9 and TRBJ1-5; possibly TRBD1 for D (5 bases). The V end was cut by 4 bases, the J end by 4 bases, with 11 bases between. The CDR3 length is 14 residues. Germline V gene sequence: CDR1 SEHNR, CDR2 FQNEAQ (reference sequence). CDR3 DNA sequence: TGTGCCAGCAGCTACAGTGGGGGGAATCAGCCCCAGCATTTT. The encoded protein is CASSYSGGNQPQHF.

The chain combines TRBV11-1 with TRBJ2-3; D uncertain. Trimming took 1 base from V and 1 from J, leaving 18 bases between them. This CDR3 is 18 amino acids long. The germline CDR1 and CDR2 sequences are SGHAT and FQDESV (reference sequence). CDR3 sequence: CASSLGVIYGPGTDTQYF. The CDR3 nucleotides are TGTGCCAGCAGCTTAGGTGTGATTTACGGGCCGGGCACAGATACGCAGTATTTT.

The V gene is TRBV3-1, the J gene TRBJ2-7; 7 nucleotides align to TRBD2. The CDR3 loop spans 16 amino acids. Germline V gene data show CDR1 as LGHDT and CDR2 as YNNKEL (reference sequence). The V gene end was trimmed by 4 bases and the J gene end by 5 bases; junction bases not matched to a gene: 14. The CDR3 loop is CASSPSGAAVGDEQYF. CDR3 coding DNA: TGTGCCAGCAGCCCGAGCGGGGCGGCCGTGGGAGACGAGCAGTACTTC.

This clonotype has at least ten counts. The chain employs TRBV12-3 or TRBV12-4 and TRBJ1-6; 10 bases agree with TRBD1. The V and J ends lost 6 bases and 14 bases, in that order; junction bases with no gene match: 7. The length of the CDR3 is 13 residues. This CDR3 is CASSKPGQGSLHF. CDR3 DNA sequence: TGTGCCAGCAGCAAACCGGGACAGGGGTCCCTCCACTTT.

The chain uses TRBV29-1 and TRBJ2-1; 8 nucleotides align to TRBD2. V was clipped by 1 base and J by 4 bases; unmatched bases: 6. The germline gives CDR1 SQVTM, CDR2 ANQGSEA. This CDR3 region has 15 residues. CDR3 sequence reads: CSVEVERETYNEQFF. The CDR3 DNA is TGCAGCGTTGAAGTTGAGCGGGAGACTTACAATGAGCAGTTCTTC.

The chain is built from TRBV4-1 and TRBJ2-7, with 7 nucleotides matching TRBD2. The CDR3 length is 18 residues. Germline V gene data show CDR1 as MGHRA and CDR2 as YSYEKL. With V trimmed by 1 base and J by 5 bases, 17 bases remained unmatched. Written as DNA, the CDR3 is TGCGCCAGCAGCCAAGTCCCATCCTTTCTGGCGGGAGTCCACGAGCAGTACTTC. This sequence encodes CASSQVPSFLAGVHEQYF.

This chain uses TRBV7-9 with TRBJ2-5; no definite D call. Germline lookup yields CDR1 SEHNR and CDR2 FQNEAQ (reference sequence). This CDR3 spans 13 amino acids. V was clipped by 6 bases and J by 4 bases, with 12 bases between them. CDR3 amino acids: CASRPEGRETQYF. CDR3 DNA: TGTGCCAGCAGACCCGAAGGGCGAGAGACCCAGTACTTC. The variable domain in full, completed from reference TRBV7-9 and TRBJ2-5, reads DTGVSQNPRHKITKRGQNVTFRCDPISEHNRLYWYRQTLGQGPEFLTYFQNEAQLEKSRLLSDRFSAERPKGSFSTLEIQRTEQGDSAMYLCASRPEGRETQYFGPGTRLLVL.

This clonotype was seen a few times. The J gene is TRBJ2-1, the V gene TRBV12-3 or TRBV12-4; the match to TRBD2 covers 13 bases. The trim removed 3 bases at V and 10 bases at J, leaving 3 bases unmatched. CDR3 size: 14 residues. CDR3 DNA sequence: TGTGCCAGCAGTTTCGGACTAGCGGGAGCCGAGCAGTTCTTC. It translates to CASSFGLAGAEQFF.

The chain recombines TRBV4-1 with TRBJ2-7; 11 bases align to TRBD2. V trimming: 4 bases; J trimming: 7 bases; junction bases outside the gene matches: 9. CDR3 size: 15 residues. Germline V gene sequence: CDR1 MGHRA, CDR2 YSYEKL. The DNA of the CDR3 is TGCGCCAGCAGCCCCGGGACTAGCGGAGCCTGGGAGCAGTACTTC. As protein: CASSPGTSGAWEQYF.

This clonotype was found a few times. The CDR3 DNA reads TGTGCCAGCTCTCCCTCACCGGGACAGGGACATGAAAAACTGTTTTTT. Translated: CASSPSPGQGHEKLFF. J is TRBJ1-4 and V is TRBV18; 9 bases line up with TRBD1. Germline CDR1 and CDR2: KGHSH and LQKENI. The CDR3 runs to 16 residues. Trimming removed 6 bases from V and 6 bases from J; junction bases left unmatched: 11. The full variable domain, in which reference TRBV18 and TRBJ1-4 provide the parts outside the CDR3, is NAGVMQNPRHLVRRRGQEARLRCSPMKGHSHVYWYRQLPEEGLKFMVYLQKENIIDESGMPKERFSAEFPKEGPSILRIQQVVRGDSAAYFCASSPSPGQGHEKLFFGSGTQLSVL.

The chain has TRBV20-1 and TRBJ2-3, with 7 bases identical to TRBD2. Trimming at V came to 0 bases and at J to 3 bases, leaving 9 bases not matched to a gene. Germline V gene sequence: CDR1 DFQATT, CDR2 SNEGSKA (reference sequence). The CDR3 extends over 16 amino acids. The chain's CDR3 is CSARDREAGETDTQYF. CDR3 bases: TGCAGTGCTAGAGATCGAGAGGCGGGAGAAACAGATACGCAGTATTTT.

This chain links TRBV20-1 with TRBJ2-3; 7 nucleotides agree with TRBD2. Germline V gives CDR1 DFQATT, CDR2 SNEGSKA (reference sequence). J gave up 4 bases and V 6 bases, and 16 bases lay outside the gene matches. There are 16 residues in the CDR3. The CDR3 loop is CSAPDGAGVDPDTQYF. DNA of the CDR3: TGCAGTGCCCCCGACGGGGCGGGAGTGGACCCAGATACGCAGTATTTT.

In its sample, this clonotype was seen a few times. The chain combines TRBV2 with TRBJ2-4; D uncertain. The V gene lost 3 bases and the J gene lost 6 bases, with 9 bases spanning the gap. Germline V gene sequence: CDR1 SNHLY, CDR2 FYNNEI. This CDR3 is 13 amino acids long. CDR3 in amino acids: CASSETDGNIQYF. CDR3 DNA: TGTGCCAGCAGTGAGACGGACGGAAACATTCAGTACTTC.

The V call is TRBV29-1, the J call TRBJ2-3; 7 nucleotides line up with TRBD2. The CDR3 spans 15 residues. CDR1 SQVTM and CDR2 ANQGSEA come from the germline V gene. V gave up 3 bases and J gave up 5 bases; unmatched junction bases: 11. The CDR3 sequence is CSVEGLAAPRDTQYF. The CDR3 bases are TGCAGCGTTGAGGGGCTAGCGGCACCCAGAGATACGCAGTATTTT.

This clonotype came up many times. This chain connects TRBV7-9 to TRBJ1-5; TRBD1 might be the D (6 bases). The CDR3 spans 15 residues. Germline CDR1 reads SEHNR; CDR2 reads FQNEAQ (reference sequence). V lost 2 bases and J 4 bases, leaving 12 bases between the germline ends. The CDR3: CASSLYPGVNQPQHF. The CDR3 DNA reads TGTGCCAGCAGCTTATACCCAGGGGTGAATCAGCCCCAGCATTTT.